This entry features one TCR beta chain sequence. Its target is not known. Every subset's genomic DNA went evenly onto several immunoSEQ plates. Only in-frame clones appear in the TCRdb table, and some are missing; sequencing was by immunoSEQ multiplex PCR. This repertoire shows roughly 1 million clones, around 75% found once; its top ten account for approximately 1.5%. The data were obtained in a study of shared clonotypes between healthy human individuals. General observations from the study: Rarefaction demonstrated incomplete sorted-subset sequencing despite large depth. Donor clonotype sharing was expected to depend on sequencing depth.

The trim removed 5 bases at V and 6 bases at J, leaving 8 bases unmatched. Germline V gene lookup returns CDR1 SGHAT and CDR2 FQNNGV. The CDR3 spans 15 residues. The TCR was taken from a young man in good health. V and J are TRBV11-2 and TRBJ2-3; 10 nucleotides agree with TRBD2. The specimen sequenced was memory CD4+ T cells sorted from blood. Regarding subset: CD45RA-negative fraction. The CDR3 DNA reads as TGTGCCAGCAGCGGACAAGCGGGGGGGTCGGATACGCAGTATTTT. Protein sequence: CASSGQAGGSDTQYF.